These 28 T cell receptor beta chains share one sample of origin, sequenced in a study of T cells expressing NK-cell markers (dated by TCRdb to about 2020). Library generation was performed with 5' RACE. The sequencer listed for this sample is Illumina HiSeq 2000. One entry per CDR3 protein sequence results from the TCRdb reprocessing of the reads, with DNA left out. The sample table gives over 200,000 distinct CDR3 sequences. The ten largest clones represent 0.39% of the sample. The specimen sequenced was blood T cells: a sorted CD56 or NKG2C T cell subset, CD4+ or CD8+ T cells, or bulk PBMC T cells (not recorded which). These receptors were obtained from a man aged 18 to 35 in good health. Donor details come from another sample of the same person, matched by shared clones.

The rearrangement links TRBV20-1 to TRBJ1-2; TCRdb gives TRBD1 as the D gene, but with no DNA this cannot be confirmed. CDR3 length equals 15 residues. Germline CDR1 and CDR2: DFQATT and SNEGSKA (reference sequence). The CDR3 sequence is CSAPETAKANYGYTF.

This chain links TRBV6-1 with TRBJ2-7; TCRdb indicates TRBD1, and absent DNA this call remains unverified. Germline V gene data show CDR1 as MNHNS and CDR2 as SASEGT. The CDR3 is 16 residues long. CDR3 loop: CASRPEPGTGAYEQYF.

CDR3 loop: CASSSAGVVQEKTNYGYTF. The V gene is TRBV5-1, the J gene TRBJ1-2. This CDR3 has 19 residues. Germline V gene data show CDR1 as SGHRS and CDR2 as YFSETQ.

The rearrangement uses TRBV3-1 and TRBJ1-5. CDR1 is LGHDT, CDR2 YNNKEL, per germline (reference sequence). This CDR3 comprises 15 residues. CDR3 region: CASSRGGDSNQPQHF.

V and J are TRBV5-1 and TRBJ1-4. The CDR3 contains 15 residues. Germline V gene sequence: CDR1 SGHRS, CDR2 YFSETQ. This CDR3 is CASSLGTGRSEKLFF.

The rearrangement uses TRBV6-6 and TRBJ1-2; lacking DNA, the TRBD1 call made by TCRdb goes unchecked. Germline V lookup: CDR1 MNHNY, CDR2 SVGAGI (reference sequence). The CDR3 length is 13 residues. The CDR3 loop is CASRGALSYGYTF.

The chain employs TRBV12-3 or TRBV12-4 and TRBJ1-5; TCRdb's D call, TRBD1, is unchecked because there is no DNA. This CDR3 comprises 17 residues. Here the CDR3 reads CASSTGTGTYSNQPQHF.

V gene TRBV20-1 combines with J gene TRBJ1-3. The CDR3 runs 13 residues. CDR1 DFQATT and CDR2 SNEGSKA come from the germline V gene (reference sequence). The CDR3 loop reads CSARPSSGNTIYF.

V and J are TRBV29-1 and TRBJ2-1; the TCRdb D gene call, TRBD2, has no DNA to confirm it. The CDR3 sequence is 17 residues long. Germline assignment: CDR1 SQVTM and CDR2 ANQGSEA. CDR3 protein: CSVAGGAGGPQLNEQFF.

This rearrangement joins TRBV9 to TRBJ2-7; the D call from TCRdb, TRBD2, cannot be confirmed without DNA. The CDR3 runs to 14 residues. CDR1 SGDLS and CDR2 YYNGEE come from the germline V gene. CDR3 residues: CASSVRQREGEQYF.

The chain combines TRBV7-9 with TRBJ2-1; as DNA is missing, the TRBD2 call by TCRdb cannot be tested. Looked up from germline, CDR1 is SEHNR and CDR2 is FQNEAQ (reference sequence). The CDR3 is 16 amino acids. Here the CDR3 reads CASSRRREGLYNEQFF.

The gene calls are TRBV6-5 and TRBJ1-2. The germline CDR1 and CDR2 sequences are MNHEY and SVGAGI. The CDR3 consists of 15 residues. CDR3 sequence: CASSYVFGQNYGYTF.

This chain connects TRBV10-3 to TRBJ1-2. Germline V gives CDR1 ENHRY, CDR2 SYGVKD. CDR3 length: 13 residues. The CDR3 spells CAISERTDYGYTF.

This chain connects TRBV12-3 or TRBV12-4 to TRBJ2-1; TCRdb's D call of TRBD1 is untestable without DNA. The CDR3 runs 14 residues. The CDR3 is CASSAGTGKNEQFF.

The chain uses TRBV29-1 and TRBJ1-2; with no DNA, the TCRdb D assignment of TRBD1 cannot be verified. The CDR3 is 13 amino acids. Per the germline V gene, CDR1 is SQVTM and CDR2 is ANQGSEA. The CDR3 here is CSAATGTDYGYTF.

This chain links TRBV12-3 or TRBV12-4 with TRBJ2-5; absent DNA, TCRdb's TRBD1 call cannot be checked. CDR3 size: 17 residues. This CDR3 reads CASSLGGQVLSQETQYF.

This sequence joins TRBV4-1 and TRBJ1-3; TCRdb gives TRBD1 as the D gene, but with no DNA this cannot be confirmed. The CDR3 has 14 amino acids. Germline V gene lookup returns CDR1 MGHRA and CDR2 YSYEKL. The CDR3 spells CASSPRQRGNTIYF.

This chain connects TRBV5-6 to TRBJ1-2. CDR3 length: 15 amino acids. From germline, CDR1 is SGHDT and CDR2 YYEEEE. CDR3 region: CATQGRELSNYGYTF.

The J gene is TRBJ2-1, the V gene TRBV2; checking the TCRdb D call of TRBD2 is not possible without DNA. CDR1 SNHLY and CDR2 FYNNEI come from the germline V gene. The CDR3 spans 15 residues. CDR3 residues: CASSAPAGGYNEQFF.

J is TRBJ2-7 and V is TRBV5-1; TCRdb's assignment of TRBD1 cannot be checked, as there is no DNA. The CDR3 covers 13 residues. CDR1 is SGHRS, CDR2 YFSETQ, per germline. The chain's CDR3 is CASDPGQGYEQYF.

The V and J genes are TRBV20-1 and TRBJ2-3; TCRdb's D gene call, TRBD1, goes unchecked for lack of DNA. This CDR3 is 13 amino acids long. Germline V gene sequence: CDR1 DFQATT, CDR2 SNEGSKA (reference sequence). The chain's CDR3 is CSAAPTVTDTQYF.

The V and J genes are TRBV9 and TRBJ2-7. The CDR3 has 12 residues. The germline CDR1 and CDR2 sequences are SGDLS and YYNGEE. This CDR3 is CASSLSYYEQYF.

The CDR3 sequence is CASSRQGAREKLFF. The chain uses TRBV4-1 and TRBJ1-4; TCRdb returns TRBD1, unconfirmable since there is no DNA. This CDR3 has 14 residues. From germline, CDR1 is MGHRA and CDR2 YSYEKL.

The chain is built from TRBV12-3 or TRBV12-4 and TRBJ2-7; the D call from TCRdb, TRBD1, cannot be confirmed without DNA. This CDR3 spans 14 amino acids. CDR3 region: CASSYGQLNYEQYF.

The rearrangement links TRBV29-1 to TRBJ2-3. Germline CDR1 is SQVTM and CDR2 is ANQGSEA. The CDR3 has 13 amino acids. CDR3 residues: CSVAGLGTDTQYF.

The chain employs TRBV12-3 or TRBV12-4 and TRBJ1-5; without DNA, the TCRdb call of TRBD1 cannot be checked. The CDR3 loop spans 16 amino acids. The CDR3 region is CASRPPQASGNQPQHF.

The rearrangement joins TRBV10-3 to TRBJ2-5; TCRdb picks TRBD2, but there is no DNA to check that call. This CDR3 has 16 residues. The V gene's germline CDR1 is ENHRY and CDR2 SYGVKD. The CDR3 protein is CAISPHPSGAQETQYF.

The rearrangement links TRBV20-1 to TRBJ1-1; TCRdb gives TRBD1 as the D gene, but with no DNA this cannot be confirmed. Germline CDR1 reads DFQATT; CDR2 reads SNEGSKA (reference sequence). This CDR3 has 17 residues. CDR3 region: CSAREPITGTGGPEAFF.